A single T cell receptor (beta chain) is shown here with its context. This entry comes from a study of cytomegalovirus exposure and HLA in healthy donors. CDR3 size: 14 residues. V lost 7 bases, J lost 3 bases, and 5 bases stayed unmatched. CDR1 and CDR2 from the germline V gene are ENHRY and SYGVKD. Primers for the PCR totalled 60 Vbeta and 13 Jbeta. Assay used: immunoSEQ multiplex PCR; TCRdb lists only in-frame clones, some missing. The sample shows 100,000 to 150,000 clones, around 68% of them seen only once. Donors consisted of healthy bone marrow donors. The chain is built from TRBV10-3 and TRBJ1-2; 10 bases agree with TRBD1. This receptor was identified in a woman between 50 and 59 years old in good health and CMV-seropositive. The sample comprised PBMCs. CDR3 residues: CAITLDRGDYGYTF. The CDR3 DNA follows: TGTGCCATCACCTTGGACAGGGGGGACTATGGCTACACCTTC.